These 5 T cell receptor beta chains originate from one sample sequenced in a study of read filtering for tumor transcriptome and immune sequencing. The library was built from around 380 ng RNA with molecular barcoded adaptors for alpha/delta and beta/gamma chains. TCRdb re-derived calls from the reads in MiXCR, one entry per CDR3 protein. The data hold around 140,000 distinct CDR3 sequences, with under 15% observed a single time. The sample comprised a population of CD138-negative cells sorted from bone marrow. These receptors all stem from a donor aged 40 or older with multiple myeloma.

This clonotype was detected once. Since a much larger clone is just one base distant, this may be a read error. The V gene is TRBV18, the J gene TRBJ2-3; TRBD2 agrees at 7 bases. There are 15 residues in the CDR3. From germline, CDR1 is KGHSH and CDR2 LQKENI. The CDR3 bases are TGTGCCAGCTCACCAACGGGGGGATCACCAGATAAGCAGTATTTT. This sequence encodes CASSPTGGSPDKQYF.

This clonotype was seen at least ten times. The chain combines TRBV7-2 with TRBJ2-7; 7 positions agree with TRBD1. The germline gives CDR1 SGHTA, CDR2 FQGNSA. J gave up 3 bases and V 5 bases, and 7 bases lay outside the gene matches. The CDR3 is 14 amino acids. CDR3 DNA: TGTGCCAGCAGCCCCCAACAGGGGATCTACGAGCAGTACTTC. Translation gives CASSPQQGIYEQYF. The variable domain in full, with the rest retrieved from reference TRBV7-2 and TRBJ2-7, is GAGVSQSPSNKVTEKGKDVELRCDPISGHTALYWYRQSLGQGLEFLIYFQGNSAPDKSGLPSDRFSAERTGGSVSTLTIQRTQQEDSAVYLCASSPQQGIYEQYFGPGTRLTVT.

This clonotype was seen only a few times. The chain carries TRBV12-3 or TRBV12-4 and TRBJ2-7, with D unclear. This CDR3 region has 15 residues. With 3 bases removed from V and 0 bases from J, the gap between germline ends came to 12 bases. The CDR3: CASSLLGTSSYEQYF. CDR3 coding DNA: TGTGCCAGCAGTTTGCTCGGAACCAGCTCCTACGAGCAGTACTTC.

There are many counts of this clonotype. This chain uses TRBV9 with TRBJ1-5; no clear D. This CDR3 spans 16 amino acids. The V and J ends lost 4 bases and 1 base respectively, with 15 bases between them. Germline CDR1 and CDR2: SGDLS and YYNGEE. CDR3 DNA sequence: TGTGCCAGCAGCCCCCCCCCGGGGAGAAGCAATCAGCCCCAGCATTTT. This translates into CASSPPPGRSNQPQHF.

This sequence joins TRBV12-3 or TRBV12-4 and TRBJ2-5; no clear D. CDR3 length equals 13 residues. V was shortened by 7 bases and J by 3 bases, with 12 bases between the two germline ends. The CDR3 DNA sequence: TGTGCCAGCACCGTCGACACAGAAGAGACCCAGTACTTC. It codes for CASTVDTEETQYF.